This TCR beta chain was captured in a study of shared clonotypes between healthy human individuals. The overall study: The donor pool was made up of a couple of women and three men aged 18 to 49. CD4 naive and memory got three plates each, CD8 naive two, CD8 memory one. Study findings and constraints: Only blood underwent sampling, and tissue repertoires likely differ.

As to this clone: No antigen is known for it.

With 4 bases removed from V and 0 bases from J, the gap between germline ends came to 6 bases. The CDR3 is 13 residues long. Germline CDR1 reads MGHRA; CDR2 reads YSYEKL. Produced via immunoSEQ multiplex PCR; TCRdb's table is partial and in-frame only. The top ten hold around 15% of the sample, which has around 320,000 clones, around 87% seen once. The chain is built from TRBV4-1 and TRBJ1-1; no clear D gene. Source material: memory CD8+ T cells sorted from blood. Subset given: CD45RO+ cells pooled with CCR7-negative TemRA cells. The TCR was taken from a man in his late teens or twenties in good health. This CDR3 reads CASSLDLNTEAFF. Written as DNA, the CDR3 is TGCGCCAGCAGCCTCGACCTGAACACTGAAGCTTTCTTT.